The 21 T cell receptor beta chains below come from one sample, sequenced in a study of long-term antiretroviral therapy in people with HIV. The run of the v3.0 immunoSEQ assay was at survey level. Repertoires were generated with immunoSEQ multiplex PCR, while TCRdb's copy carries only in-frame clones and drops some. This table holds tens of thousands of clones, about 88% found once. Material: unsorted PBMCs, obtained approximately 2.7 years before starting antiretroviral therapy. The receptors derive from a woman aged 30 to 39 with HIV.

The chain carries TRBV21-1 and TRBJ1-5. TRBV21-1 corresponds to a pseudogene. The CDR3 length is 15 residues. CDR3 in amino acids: CASSRRDWSNQPQHF. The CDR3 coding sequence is TGTGCCAGCAGCAGGCGGGACTGGAGCAATCAGCCCCAGCATTTT.

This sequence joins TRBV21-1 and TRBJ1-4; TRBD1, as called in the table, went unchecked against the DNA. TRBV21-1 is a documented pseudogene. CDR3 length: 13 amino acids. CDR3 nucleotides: TGTGCCAGCTCCGGGACAGGTATAGAAAAACTGTTTTTT. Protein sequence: CASSGTGIEKLFF.

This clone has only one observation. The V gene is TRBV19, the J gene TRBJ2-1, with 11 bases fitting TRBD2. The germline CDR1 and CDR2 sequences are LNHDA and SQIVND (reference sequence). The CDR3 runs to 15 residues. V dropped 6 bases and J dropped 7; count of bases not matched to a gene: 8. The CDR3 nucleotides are TGTGCCAGTAGCATAACTAGCGGGGGCTCGAATGAGCAGTTCTTC. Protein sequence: CASSITSGGSNEQFF.

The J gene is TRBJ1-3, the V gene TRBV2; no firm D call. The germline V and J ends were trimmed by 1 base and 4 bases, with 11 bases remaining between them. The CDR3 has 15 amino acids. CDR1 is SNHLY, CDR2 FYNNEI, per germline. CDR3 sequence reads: CASSEGRLGGNTIYF. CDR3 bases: TGTGCCAGCAGTGAAGGGCGCCTAGGAGGAAACACCATATATTTT. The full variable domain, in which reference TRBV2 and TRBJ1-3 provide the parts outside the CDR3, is EPEVTQTPSHQVTQMGQEVILRCVPISNHLYFYWYRQILGQKVEFLVSFYNNEISEKSEIFDDQFSVERPDGSNFTLKIRSTKLEDSAMYFCASSEGRLGGNTIYFGEGSWLTVV.

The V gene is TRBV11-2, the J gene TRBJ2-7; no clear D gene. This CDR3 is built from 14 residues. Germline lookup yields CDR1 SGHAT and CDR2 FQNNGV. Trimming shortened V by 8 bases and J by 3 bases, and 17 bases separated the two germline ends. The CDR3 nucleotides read TGTGCCAGCTCTGGATTGACGCGCAACTACGAGCAGTACGTC. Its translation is CASSGLTRNYEQYV.

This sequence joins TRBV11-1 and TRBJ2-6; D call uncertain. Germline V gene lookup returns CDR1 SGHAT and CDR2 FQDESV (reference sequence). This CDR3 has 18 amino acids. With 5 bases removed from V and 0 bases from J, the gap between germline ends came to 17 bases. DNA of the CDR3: TGTGCCAGCAGCCAGCAAACCACCAGCTTCTCTGGGGCCAACGTCCTGACTTTC. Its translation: CASSQQTTSFSGANVLTF. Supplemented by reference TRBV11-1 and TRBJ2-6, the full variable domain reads EAEVAQSPRYKITEKSQAVAFWCDPISGHATLYWYRQILGQGPELLVQFQDESVVDDSQLPKDRFSAERLKGVDSTLKIQPAELGDSAMYLCASSQQTTSFSGANVLTFGAGSRLTVL.

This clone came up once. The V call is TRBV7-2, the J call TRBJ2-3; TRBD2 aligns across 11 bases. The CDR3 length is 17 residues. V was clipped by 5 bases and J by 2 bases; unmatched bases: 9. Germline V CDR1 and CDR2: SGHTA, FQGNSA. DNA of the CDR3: TGTGCCAGCAGCCTCCCTCTAGCGGGGGGCTTCACAGATACGCAGTATTTT. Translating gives CASSLPLAGGFTDTQYF.

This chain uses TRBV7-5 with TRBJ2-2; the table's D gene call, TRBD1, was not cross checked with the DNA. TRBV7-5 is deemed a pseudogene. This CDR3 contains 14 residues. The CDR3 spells CVRRRTGPTGELFF. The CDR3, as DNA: TGTGTCAGAAGGCGGACAGGGCCCACCGGGGAGCTGTTTTTT.

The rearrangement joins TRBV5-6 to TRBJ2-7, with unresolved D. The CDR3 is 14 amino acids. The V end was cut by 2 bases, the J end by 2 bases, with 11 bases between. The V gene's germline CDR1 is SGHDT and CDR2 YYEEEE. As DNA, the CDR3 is TGTGCCAGCAGCTTTTTTACAACCACCTACGAGCAGTACTTC. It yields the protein CASSFFTTTYEQYF. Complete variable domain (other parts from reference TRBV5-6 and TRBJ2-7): DAGVTQSPTHLIKTRGQQVTLRCSPKSGHDTVSWYQQALGQGPQFIFQYYEEEERQRGNFPDRFSGHQFPNYSSELNVNALLLGDSALYLCASSFFTTTYEQYFGPGTRLTVT.

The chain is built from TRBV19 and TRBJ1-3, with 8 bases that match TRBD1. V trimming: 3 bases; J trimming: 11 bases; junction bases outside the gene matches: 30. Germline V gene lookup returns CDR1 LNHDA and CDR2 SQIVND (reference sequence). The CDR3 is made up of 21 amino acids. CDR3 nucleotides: TGTGCCAGTAGTATTCCACTCCGATCAGTAACAGGGGGGATGAGAATCGGGGCCATATATTTT. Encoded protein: CASSIPLRSVTGGMRIGAIYF.

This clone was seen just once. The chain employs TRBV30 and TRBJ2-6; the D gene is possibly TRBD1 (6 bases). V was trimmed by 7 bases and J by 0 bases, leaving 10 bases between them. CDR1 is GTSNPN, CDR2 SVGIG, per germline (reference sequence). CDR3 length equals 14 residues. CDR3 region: CASTGSSGANVLTF. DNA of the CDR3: TGTGCCTCTACAGGGAGCTCTGGGGCCAACGTCCTGACTTTC.

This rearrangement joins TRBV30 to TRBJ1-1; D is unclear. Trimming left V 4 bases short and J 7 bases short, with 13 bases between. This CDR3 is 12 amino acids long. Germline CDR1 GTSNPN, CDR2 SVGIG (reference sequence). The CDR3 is CAWIIGRVEAFF. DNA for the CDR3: TGTGCCTGGATTATAGGCCGGGTTGAAGCTTTCTTT.

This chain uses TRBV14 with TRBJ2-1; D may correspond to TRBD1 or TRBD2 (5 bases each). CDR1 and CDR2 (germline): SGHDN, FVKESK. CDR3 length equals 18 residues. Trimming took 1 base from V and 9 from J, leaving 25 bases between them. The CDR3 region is CASSQAPSSRGPFFEQFF. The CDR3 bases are TGTGCCAGCAGCCAAGCCCCAAGCTCGAGGGGCCCCTTTTTTGAGCAGTTCTTC.

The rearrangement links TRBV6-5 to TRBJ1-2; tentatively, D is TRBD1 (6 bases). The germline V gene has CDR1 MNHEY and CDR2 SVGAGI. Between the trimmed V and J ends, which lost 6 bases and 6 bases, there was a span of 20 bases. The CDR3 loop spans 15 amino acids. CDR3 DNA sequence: TGTGCCAGCAGCCGACCCCAACAGGGTTTTAATGGCTACACCTTC. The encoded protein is CASSRPQQGFNGYTF.

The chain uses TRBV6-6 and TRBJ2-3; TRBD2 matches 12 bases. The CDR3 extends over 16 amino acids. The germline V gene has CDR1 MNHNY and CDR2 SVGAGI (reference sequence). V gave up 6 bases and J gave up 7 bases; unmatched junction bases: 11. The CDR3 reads CASSLPGTSGLHTQYF. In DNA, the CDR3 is TGTGCCAGCAGCCTCCCCGGGACTAGCGGGTTGCATACGCAGTATTTT.

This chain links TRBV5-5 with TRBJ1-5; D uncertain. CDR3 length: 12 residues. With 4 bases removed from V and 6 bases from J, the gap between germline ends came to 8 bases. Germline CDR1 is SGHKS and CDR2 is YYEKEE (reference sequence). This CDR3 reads CASSQTGQPQHF. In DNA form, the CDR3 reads TGTGCCAGCAGCCAGACCGGTCAGCCCCAGCATTTT. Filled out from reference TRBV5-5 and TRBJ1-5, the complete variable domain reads DAGVTQSPTHLIKTRGQQVTLRCSPISGHKSVSWYQQVLGQGPQFIFQYYEKEERGRGNFPDRFSARQFPNYSSELNVNALLLGDSALYLCASSQTGQPQHFGDGTRLSIL.

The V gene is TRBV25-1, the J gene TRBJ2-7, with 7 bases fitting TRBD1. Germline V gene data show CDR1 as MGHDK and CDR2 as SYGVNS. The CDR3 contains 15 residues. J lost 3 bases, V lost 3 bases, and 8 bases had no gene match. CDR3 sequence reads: CASSDRTGTIYEQYV. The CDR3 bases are TGTGCCAGCAGTGACCGGACAGGAACTATCTACGAGCAGTACGTC.

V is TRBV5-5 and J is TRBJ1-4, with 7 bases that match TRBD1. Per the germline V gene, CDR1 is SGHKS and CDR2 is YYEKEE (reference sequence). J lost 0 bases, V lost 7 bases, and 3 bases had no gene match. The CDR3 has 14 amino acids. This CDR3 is CASYRGATNEKLFF. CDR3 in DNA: TGTGCCAGCTACAGGGGAGCAACTAATGAAAAACTGTTTTTT.

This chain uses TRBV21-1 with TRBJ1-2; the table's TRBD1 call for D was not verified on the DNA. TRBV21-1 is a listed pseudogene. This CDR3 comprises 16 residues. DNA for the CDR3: TGTGCCAGCAGCGCGATACAGGGGTGGATTAACTATGGCTACACCTTC. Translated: CASSAIQGWINYGYTF.

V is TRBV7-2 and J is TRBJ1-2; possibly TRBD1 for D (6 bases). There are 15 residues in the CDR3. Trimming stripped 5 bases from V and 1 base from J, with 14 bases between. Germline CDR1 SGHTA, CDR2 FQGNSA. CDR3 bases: TGTGCCAGCAGCAAAGGGACATCTATTAACTATGGCTACACCTTC. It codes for CASSKGTSINYGYTF.

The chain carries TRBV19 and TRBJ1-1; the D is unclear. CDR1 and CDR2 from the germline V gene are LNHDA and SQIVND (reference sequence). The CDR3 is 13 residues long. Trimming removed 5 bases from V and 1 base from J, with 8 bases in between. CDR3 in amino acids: CASSPFGNTEAFF. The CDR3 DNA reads TGTGCCAGTAGTCCATTCGGGAACACTGAAGCTTTCTTT.